This T cell receptor beta chain was documented in a study of shared clonotypes between healthy human individuals. A remark on this clone: Its antigen is undetermined.

Generated by immunoSEQ multiplex PCR, the TCRdb table keeps only in-frame clones and is missing some. The sample has hundreds of thousands of clones, less than 85% seen once. The CDR3 is made up of 13 amino acids. Trimming cost V 7 bases and J 5 bases, with 15 bases left between them. CDR1 is MDHEN and CDR2 is SYDVKM in the germline V gene. Study-wide results and limits: Clonotype sharing across several donors was observed for around 5% of naive CD4 clonotypes.

This chain links TRBV28 with TRBJ2-7, with a possible D match to TRBD1 (5 bases). Sequencing used memory CD4+ T cells sorted from blood. As to subset: CD45RA-negative fraction. The TCR comes from a woman aged 30 to 39 in good health. CDR3 protein: CASKGPYANEQYF. In nucleotides, the CDR3 is TGTGCCAGCAAGGGGCCCTATGCCAACGAGCAGTACTTC.